This T cell receptor (beta chain) appears in the sequencing data of a study of blood T cells in healthy people across ages. Whole-study findings and limits: The CMV status of each donor remained undetermined, and this could have confounded shifts in expanded clonotypes. Per million T cells, the diversity of TCR beta decreased roughly linearly as age advanced.

Russia was home to the donors, healthy Caucasian individuals aged about 6 to 90. Investigators took around 11 milliliters of peripheral blood from every donor. Germline CDR1 reads ENHRY; CDR2 reads SYGVKD. Trimming left V 2 bases short and J 0 bases short, with 11 bases between. There are 16 residues in the CDR3. About this clonotype itself: Antigen: not known.

Using a J-beta primer mix together with a sample-barcoded 5' primer, a second PCR was run for roughly 7 to 11 cycles. Each CDR3 protein gets one entry after TCRdb re-called the 5' RACE reads with MiXCR. Of around 970,000 distinct CDR3 sequences in the sample, about 53% are singletons; the top ten hold 20% to 25%. The TCR comes from a woman between 55 and 75 years old in good health. J is TRBJ1-5 and V is TRBV10-3; no reliable D call. The sequencing sample was made of blood. CDR3 protein: CAISEGPSISNQPQHF. The CDR3 DNA reads as TGTGCCATCAGTGAGGGTCCCTCCATTAGCAATCAGCCCCAGCATTTT.